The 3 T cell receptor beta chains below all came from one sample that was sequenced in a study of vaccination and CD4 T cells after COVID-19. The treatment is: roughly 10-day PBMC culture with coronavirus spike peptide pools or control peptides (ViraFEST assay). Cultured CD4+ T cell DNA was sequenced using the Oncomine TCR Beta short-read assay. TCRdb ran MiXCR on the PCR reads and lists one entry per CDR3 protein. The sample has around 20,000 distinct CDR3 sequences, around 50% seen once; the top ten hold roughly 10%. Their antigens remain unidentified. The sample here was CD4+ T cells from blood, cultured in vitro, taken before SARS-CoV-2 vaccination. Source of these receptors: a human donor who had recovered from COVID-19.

The chain's CDR3 is CASSFRGAPWAFF. The DNA for the CDR3 is TGTGCCAGCAGCTTTCGGGGGGCCCCGTGGGCTTTCTTT. The rearrangement uses TRBV7-2 and TRBJ1-1; tentatively, D is TRBD1 (6 bases). V dropped 3 bases and J dropped 11 bases, with 16 bases sitting between them. The V gene's germline CDR1 is SGHTA and CDR2 FQGNSA. The CDR3 has 13 amino acids.

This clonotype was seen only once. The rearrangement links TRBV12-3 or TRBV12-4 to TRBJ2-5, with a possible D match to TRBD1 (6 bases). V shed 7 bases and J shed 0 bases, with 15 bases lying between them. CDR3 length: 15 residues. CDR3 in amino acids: CASTLRTVDQETQYF. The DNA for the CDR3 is TGTGCCAGCACTCTGCGGACAGTGGACCAAGAGACCCAGTACTTC.

The CDR3 DNA reads TGTGCCAGTAGTTCTAGTATCAGTGAGCAGTTCTTC. It translates to CASSSSISEQFF. The chain has TRBV19 and TRBJ2-1; D ambiguous. V lost 5 bases to trimming and J lost 9 bases, with 11 bases between them. Germline assignment: CDR1 LNHDA and CDR2 SQIVND (reference sequence). CDR3 size: 12 residues.